Sequencing of this TCR beta chain was carried out in a study of cytomegalovirus exposure and HLA in healthy donors. The PCR had 60 Vbeta and 13 Jbeta primers. Profiled with immunoSEQ multiplex PCR; TCRdb holds only in-frame clones, not every one. This sample has 150,000 to 200,000 clones; 75% to 80% occur once, and the top ten carry about 2.6%. The CDR3 is 15 amino acids. Looked up from germline, CDR1 is LGHNA and CDR2 is YSLEER. Between the trimmed V and J ends, which lost 2 bases and 2 bases, there was a span of 11 bases. The sequence was obtained from a female donor in good health and CMV-seronegative. The specimen was PBMCs. This sequence joins TRBV4-3 and TRBJ2-3; D remains ambiguous. Here the CDR3 DNA reads TGCGCCAGCAGCCAATCCCTTAGTGTCACAGATACGCAGTATTTT. Protein product: CASSQSLSVTDTQYF.